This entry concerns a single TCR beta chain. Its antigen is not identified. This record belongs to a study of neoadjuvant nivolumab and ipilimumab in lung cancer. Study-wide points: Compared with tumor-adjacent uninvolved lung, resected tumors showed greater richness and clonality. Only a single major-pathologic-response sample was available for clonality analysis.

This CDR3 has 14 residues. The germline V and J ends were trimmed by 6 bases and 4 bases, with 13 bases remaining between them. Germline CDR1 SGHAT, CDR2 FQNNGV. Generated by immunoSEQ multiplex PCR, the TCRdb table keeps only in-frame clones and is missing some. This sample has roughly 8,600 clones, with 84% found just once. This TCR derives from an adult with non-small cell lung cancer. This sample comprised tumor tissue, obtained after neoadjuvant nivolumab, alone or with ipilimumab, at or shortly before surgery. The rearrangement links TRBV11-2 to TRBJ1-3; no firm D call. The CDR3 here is CASSNWTGGNTIYF. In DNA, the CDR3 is TGTGCCAGCAGTAACTGGACCGGGGGAAACACCATATATTTT.